This record covers a single TCR beta chain. Its antigen specificity is not known. One base away there is no much larger clone; base qualities are not given. The trial excluded patients who had a history of autoimmune disease or were on systemic immunosuppression. Peripheral blood for TCR sequencing was collected from all dose cohorts at baseline, on cycle 4 day 1, and on cycle 7 day 1. The samples were drawn from a first-in-human, open-label, multicenter phase I dose-escalation trial of ivuxolimab. The trial enrolled adults with locally advanced or metastatic head and neck squamous cell, hepatocellular, melanoma or renal cell carcinoma. Before TCR sequencing, CD4+ and CD8+ T cells were separately sorted from peripheral blood. The entry originates in a study of OX40 agonist ivuxolimab in advanced cancers. About the study as a whole: The costimulatory receptor OX40 (CD134) was targeted by ivuxolimab, a fully human IgG2 agonistic monoclonal antibody. Prior anti-PD-1, anti-PD-L1 or anti-CTLA-4 therapy was permitted, and checkpoint inhibitors had been received by less than 45% of dose-escalation patients. Among the roughly 50 dose-escalation patients, about 20 had hepatocellular carcinoma, roughly 15 melanoma, 9 renal cell carcinoma and 9 head and neck cancer. A male proportion of 82.7% and a mean age of roughly 58 years, ranging from 23 to 79, were recorded for the dose-escalation cohort. Intravenous ivuxolimab was administered to patients every 2 weeks at six dose levels: 0.01, 0.1, 0.3, 1.5, 3 and 10 mg/kg. Peripheral TCRbeta sequencing was intended to test whether TCR sequence diversity was altered and clonal T-cell expansion was caused by ivuxolimab. The paper reports the monotherapy dose-escalation portion (N of about 51 patients) of the phase I ivuxolimab trial. Partial responses were achieved by three dose-escalation patients, of whom one had hepatocellular carcinoma and two had cutaneous melanoma. Study-wide conclusions, independent of this receptor: At doses of 0.1 to 3.0 mg/kg, clonal expansion of both CD4+ and CD8+ T cells in blood was seen between baseline and week 6. Partial responders in the 0.1-3.0 mg/kg groups had among the lowest normalized peripheral clonal expansion, especially among CD8+ T cells. After ivuxolimab, expanded clones were on average more numerous among CD8+ T cells than among CD4+ T cells. The antigen specificity of the peripheral T cells that underwent clonal expansion was not determined. Low levels of normalized T-cell clonal expansion were also seen in some patients who did not respond.

For sequencing of the TCRbeta CDR3 region, genomic DNA was extracted from the sorted cells. The immunoSEQ Assay was used for sequencing of TCRbeta CDR3 regions. TCRdb obtained this table from immuneACCESS and retained in-frame rearrangements with V and J assigned. These tables miss some clones; where compared with another copy, unresolved V genes account for less than half of the shortfall, and the remainder is unexplained. This sample has 65,000 to 95,000 clones in its table, and more than 80% of those were observed once. 0.5% to 0.65% of the sample lies in the top ten. The germline V end is reduced by 1 base and the J end by 10 bases; junction bases left unmatched: 3. Taken from cysteine to phenylalanine, the CDR3 has 13 residues. Of the read, only the CDR3 DNA is kept; its 39 bases are in frame from base 1. Reading the germline V gene gives CDR1 MNHNS and CDR2 SASEGT.

This sample comprised CD4+ or CD8+ T cells sorted from blood, obtained in a trial of the OX40 agonist ivuxolimab. The chain is made from TRBV6-1 and TRBJ1-5; 8 bases in the junction line up with TRBD1. The clonotype was recovered from an adult with an advanced solid tumor such as melanoma, head and neck, liver or kidney cancer. The CDR3 reads as follows: CASSEGTGQPQHF. The sequenced DNA is TGTGCCAGCAGTGAAGGGACAGGGCAACCCCAGCATTTT.